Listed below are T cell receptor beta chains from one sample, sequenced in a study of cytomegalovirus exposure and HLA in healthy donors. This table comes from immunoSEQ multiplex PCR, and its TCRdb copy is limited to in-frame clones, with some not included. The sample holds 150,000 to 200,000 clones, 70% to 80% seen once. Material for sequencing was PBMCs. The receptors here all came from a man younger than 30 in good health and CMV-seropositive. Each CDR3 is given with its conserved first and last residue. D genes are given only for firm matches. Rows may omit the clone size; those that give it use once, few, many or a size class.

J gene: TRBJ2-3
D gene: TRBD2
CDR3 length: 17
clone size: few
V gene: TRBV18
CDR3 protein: CASSRIAGGVYADTQYF
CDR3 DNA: TGTGCCAGCTCACGTATCGCGGGAGGAGTGTACGCAGATACGCAGTATTTT

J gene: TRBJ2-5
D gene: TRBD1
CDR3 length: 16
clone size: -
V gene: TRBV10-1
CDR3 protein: CASSDPGQGRKETQYF
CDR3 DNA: TGCGCCAGCAGTGACCCGGGACAGGGACGAAAAGAGACCCAGTACTTC

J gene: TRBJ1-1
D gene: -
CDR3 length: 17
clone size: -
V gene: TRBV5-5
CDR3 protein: CASSLFWQGLHSTEAFF
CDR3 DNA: TGTGCCAGCAGCTTGTTTTGGCAGGGACTTCACTCAACTGAAGCTTTCTTT

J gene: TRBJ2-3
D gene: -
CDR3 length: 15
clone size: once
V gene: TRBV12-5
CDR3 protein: CASGLGVTSTDTQYF
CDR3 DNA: TGTGCTAGTGGTTTGGGAGTTACTAGCACAGATACGCAGTATTTT

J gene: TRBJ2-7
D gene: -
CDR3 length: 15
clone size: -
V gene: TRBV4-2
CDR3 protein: CASSPTSTPSYEQYF
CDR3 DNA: TGTGCCAGCAGCCCGACTAGTACCCCTTCCTACGAGCAGTACTTC

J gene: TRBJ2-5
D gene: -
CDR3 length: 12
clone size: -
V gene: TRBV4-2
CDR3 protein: CASRLFKETQYF
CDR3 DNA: TGTGCCAGCAGACTCTTCAAAGAGACCCAGTACTTC

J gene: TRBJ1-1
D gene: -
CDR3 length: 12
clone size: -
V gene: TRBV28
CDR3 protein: CASSLPGTEAFF
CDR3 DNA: TGTGCCAGCAGTTTGCCAGGCACTGAAGCTTTCTTT

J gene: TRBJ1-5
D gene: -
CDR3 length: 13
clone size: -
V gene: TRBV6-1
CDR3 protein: CASSQTANQPQHF
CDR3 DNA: TGTGCCAGCAGCCAGACAGCCAATCAGCCCCAGCATTTT

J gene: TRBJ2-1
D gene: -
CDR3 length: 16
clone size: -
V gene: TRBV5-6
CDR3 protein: CASSTSGGSSYNEQFF
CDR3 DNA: TGTGCCAGCAGCACTAGTGGGGGGAGCTCCTACAATGAGCAGTTCTTC

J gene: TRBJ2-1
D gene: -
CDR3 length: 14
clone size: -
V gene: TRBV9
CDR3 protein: CASSERALFDEQFF
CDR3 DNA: TGTGCCAGCAGCGAGCGGGCCTTGTTTGACGAGCAGTTCTTC

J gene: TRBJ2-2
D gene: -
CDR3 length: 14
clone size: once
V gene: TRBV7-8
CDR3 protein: CASSPLLASGELFF
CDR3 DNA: TGTGCCAGCAGCCCCCTTTTAGCATCCGGGGAGCTGTTTTTT

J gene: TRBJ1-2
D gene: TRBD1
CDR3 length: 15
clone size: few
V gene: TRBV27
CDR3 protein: CASSSGTGSNYGYTF
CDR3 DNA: TGTGCCAGCAGTTCCGGGACAGGGTCTAACTATGGCTACACCTTC

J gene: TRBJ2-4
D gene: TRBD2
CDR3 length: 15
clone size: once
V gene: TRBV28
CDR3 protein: CASSSPSGNKNIQYF
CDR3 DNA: TGTGCCAGCAGTTCCCCTAGCGGGAACAAAAACATTCAGTACTTC

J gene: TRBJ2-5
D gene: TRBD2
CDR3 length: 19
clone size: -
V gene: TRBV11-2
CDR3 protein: CASSGLSSISGGDRETQYF
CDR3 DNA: TGTGCCAGCAGCGGCTTATCCTCTATATCGGGAGGGGATAGAGAGACCCAGTACTTC

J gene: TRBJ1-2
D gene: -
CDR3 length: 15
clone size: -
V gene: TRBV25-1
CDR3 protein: CASSAPETGIYGYTF
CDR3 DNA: TGTGCCAGCAGTGCCCCAGAAACAGGGATCTATGGCTACACCTTC

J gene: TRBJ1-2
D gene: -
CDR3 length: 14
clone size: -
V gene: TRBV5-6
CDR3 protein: CASSLGGVDYGYTF
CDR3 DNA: TGTGCCAGCAGCTTGGGGGGGGTTGACTATGGCTACACCTTC

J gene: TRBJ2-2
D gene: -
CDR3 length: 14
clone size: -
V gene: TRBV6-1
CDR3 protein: CASSLAGLPGELFF
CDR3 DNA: TGTGCCAGCAGTTTGGCAGGGCTCCCCGGGGAGCTGTTTTTT

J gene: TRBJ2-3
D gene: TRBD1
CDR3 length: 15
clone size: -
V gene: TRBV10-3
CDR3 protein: CAISPTGGNTDTQYF
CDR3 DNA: TGTGCCATCAGCCCCACAGGGGGCAACACAGATACGCAGTATTTT

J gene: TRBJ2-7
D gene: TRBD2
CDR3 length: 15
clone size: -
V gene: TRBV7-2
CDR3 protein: CASSLGGTSSYEQYF
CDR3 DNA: TGTGCCAGCAGCTTAGGTGGGACTAGTTCCTACGAGCAGTACTTC

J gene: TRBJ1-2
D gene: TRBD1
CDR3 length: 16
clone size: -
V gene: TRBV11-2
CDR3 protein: CASSLDWDSTNYGYTF
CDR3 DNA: TGTGCCAGCAGCTTAGACTGGGACAGTACTAACTATGGCTACACCTTC

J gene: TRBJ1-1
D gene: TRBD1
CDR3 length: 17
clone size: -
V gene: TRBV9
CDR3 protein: CASSVAPGTGMNTEAFF
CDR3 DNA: TGTGCCAGCAGCGTAGCACCCGGGACAGGAATGAACACTGAAGCTTTCTTT

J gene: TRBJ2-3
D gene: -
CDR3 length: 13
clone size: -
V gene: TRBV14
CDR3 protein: CASSQAFPDTQYF
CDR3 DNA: TGTGCCAGCAGCCAAGCCTTCCCAGATACGCAGTATTTT

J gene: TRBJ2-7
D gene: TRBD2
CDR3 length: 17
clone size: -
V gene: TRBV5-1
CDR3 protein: CASSLGMTSGGPYEQYF
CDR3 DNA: TGCGCCAGCAGCTTGGGGATGACTAGCGGGGGCCCCTACGAGCAGTACTTC

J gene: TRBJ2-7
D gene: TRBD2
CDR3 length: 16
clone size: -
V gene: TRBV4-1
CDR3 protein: CASSGVGTSGIYEQYF
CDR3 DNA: TGCGCCAGCAGCGGGGTGGGGACTAGCGGGATCTACGAGCAGTACTTC

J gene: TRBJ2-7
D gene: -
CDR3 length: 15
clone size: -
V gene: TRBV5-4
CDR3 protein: CASSLGVGRTYEQYF
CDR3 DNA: TGTGCCAGCAGCTTGGGGGTGGGGCGGACCTACGAGCAGTACTTC

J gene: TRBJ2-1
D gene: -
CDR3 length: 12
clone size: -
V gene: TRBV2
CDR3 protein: CASSYGGNEQFF
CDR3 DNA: TGTGCCAGCAGTTACGGGGGCAATGAGCAGTTCTTC

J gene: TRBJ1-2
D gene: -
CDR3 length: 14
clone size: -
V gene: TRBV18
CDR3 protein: CASLLIRDNYGYTF
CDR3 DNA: TGTGCCAGCTTATTGATCAGGGATAACTATGGCTACACCTTC

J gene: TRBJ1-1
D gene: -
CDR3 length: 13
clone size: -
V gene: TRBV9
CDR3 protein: CASSVATNPEAFF
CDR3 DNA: TGTGCCAGCAGCGTAGCTACGAACCCTGAAGCTTTCTTT

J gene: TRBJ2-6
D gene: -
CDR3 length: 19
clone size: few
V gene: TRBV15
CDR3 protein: CATSRPRGSLLSGANVLTF
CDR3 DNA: TGTGCCACCAGCAGACCACGGGGTAGCCTCCTCTCTGGGGCCAACGTCCTGACTTTC

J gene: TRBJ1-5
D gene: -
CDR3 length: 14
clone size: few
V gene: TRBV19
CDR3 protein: CASNGGYSNQPQHF
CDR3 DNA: TGTGCCAGTAATGGAGGATATAGCAATCAGCCCCAGCATTTT

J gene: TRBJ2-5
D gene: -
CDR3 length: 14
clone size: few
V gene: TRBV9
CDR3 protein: CASSVEGPGETQYF
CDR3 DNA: TGTGCCAGCAGCGTAGAGGGGCCAGGAGAGACCCAGTACTTC

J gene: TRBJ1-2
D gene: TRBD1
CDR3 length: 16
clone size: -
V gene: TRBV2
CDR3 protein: CATTKGGTGPSYGYTF
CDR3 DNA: TGTGCCACCACAAAAGGAGGGACAGGTCCAAGCTATGGCTACACCTTC

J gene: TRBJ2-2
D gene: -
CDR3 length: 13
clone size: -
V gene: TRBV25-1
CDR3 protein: CASRRDDTGELFF
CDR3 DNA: TGTGCCAGCAGGAGGGATGACACCGGGGAGCTGTTTTTT

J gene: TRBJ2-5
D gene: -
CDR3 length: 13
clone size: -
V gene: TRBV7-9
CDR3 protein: CASSVHSQETQYF
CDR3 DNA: TGTGCCAGCAGCGTCCACAGCCAAGAGACCCAGTACTTC

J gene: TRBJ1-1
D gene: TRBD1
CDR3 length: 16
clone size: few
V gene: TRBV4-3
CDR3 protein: CASSQDSGGMNTEAFF
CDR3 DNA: TGCGCCAGCAGCCAAGATTCAGGGGGTATGAACACTGAAGCTTTCTTT

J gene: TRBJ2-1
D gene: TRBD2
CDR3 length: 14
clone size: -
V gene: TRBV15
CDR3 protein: CATSTAGVTNEQFF
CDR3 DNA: TGTGCCACCAGTACAGCGGGAGTAACCAATGAGCAGTTCTTC

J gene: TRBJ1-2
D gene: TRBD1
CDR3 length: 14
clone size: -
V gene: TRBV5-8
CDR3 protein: CASSWYRDSYGYTF
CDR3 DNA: TGTGCCAGCAGCTGGTACCGGGACAGCTATGGCTACACCTTC

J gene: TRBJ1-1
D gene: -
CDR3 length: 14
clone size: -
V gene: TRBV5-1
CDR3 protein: CASTGGWRNTEAFF
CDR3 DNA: TGCGCCAGCACGGGGGGTTGGCGAAACACTGAAGCTTTCTTT

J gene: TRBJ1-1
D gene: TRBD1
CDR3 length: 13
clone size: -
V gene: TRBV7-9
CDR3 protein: CASSLEGAWGAFF
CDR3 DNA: TGTGCCAGCAGCTTAGAGGGGGCTTGGGGAGCTTTCTTT

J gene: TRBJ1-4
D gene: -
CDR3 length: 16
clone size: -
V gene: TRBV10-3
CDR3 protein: CAISESGAGEAKKLFF
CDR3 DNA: TGTGCCATCAGTGAGTCGGGGGCAGGAGAAGCTAAAAAACTGTTTTTT

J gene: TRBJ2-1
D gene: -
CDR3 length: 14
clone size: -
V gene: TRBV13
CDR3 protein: CASSPTGTYNEQFF
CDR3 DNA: TGTGCCAGCAGCCCGACGGGGACCTACAATGAGCAGTTCTTC

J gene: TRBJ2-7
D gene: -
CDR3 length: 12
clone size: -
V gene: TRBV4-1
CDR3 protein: CASSQGGLEQYF
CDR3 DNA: TGCGCCAGCAGCCAAGGTGGGCTCGAGCAGTACTTC

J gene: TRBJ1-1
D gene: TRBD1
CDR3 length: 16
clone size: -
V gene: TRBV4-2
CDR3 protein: CASSQDRGQKNTEAFF
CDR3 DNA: TGTGCCAGCAGCCAAGATAGGGGACAGAAGAACACTGAAGCTTTCTTT

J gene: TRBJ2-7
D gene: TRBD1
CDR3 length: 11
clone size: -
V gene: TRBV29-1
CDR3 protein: CSVGQGREQYF
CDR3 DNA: TGCAGCGTTGGACAGGGCAGAGAGCAGTACTTC

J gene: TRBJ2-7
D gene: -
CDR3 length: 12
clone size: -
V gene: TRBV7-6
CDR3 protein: CASSSYFHEQYF
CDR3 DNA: TGTGCCAGCAGCTCGTACTTCCACGAGCAGTACTTC

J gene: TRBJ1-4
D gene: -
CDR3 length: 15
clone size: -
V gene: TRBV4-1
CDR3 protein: CASSQTGLANEKLFF
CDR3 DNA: TGCGCCAGCAGCCAAACAGGTCTAGCTAATGAAAAACTGTTTTTT